This T cell receptor (beta chain) was captured by sequencing in a study of blood T cell repertoires in COVID-19. Turning to the study itself: T cells, B-cell-depleted T cells, or PBMCs supplied cDNA or gDNA.

V was clipped by 6 bases and J by 4 bases, with 16 bases between them. CDR3 length equals 14 residues. Germline V CDR1 and CDR2: SQVTM, ANQGSEA. Study processing details: Nucleated cell counts were estimated from reference gene primer amplification. Data came from immunoSEQ multiplex PCR; TCRdb stores just in-frame clones and leaves some out. V, J and clone size are those of that table, while D and trimming were read from the DNA. In the table there are 350,000 to 450,000 clones, around 85% of which are singletons. The rearrangement joins TRBV29-1 to TRBJ1-5; the D gene is possibly TRBD1 (5 bases). Sequencing used peripheral blood. This TCR was sampled from a woman between 18 and 30 years old with acute or convalescent COVID-19. DNA for the CDR3: TGCAGCGTCCAAGACATTCAGGGAAATCAGCCCCAGCATTTT. Translating gives CSVQDIQGNQPQHF.